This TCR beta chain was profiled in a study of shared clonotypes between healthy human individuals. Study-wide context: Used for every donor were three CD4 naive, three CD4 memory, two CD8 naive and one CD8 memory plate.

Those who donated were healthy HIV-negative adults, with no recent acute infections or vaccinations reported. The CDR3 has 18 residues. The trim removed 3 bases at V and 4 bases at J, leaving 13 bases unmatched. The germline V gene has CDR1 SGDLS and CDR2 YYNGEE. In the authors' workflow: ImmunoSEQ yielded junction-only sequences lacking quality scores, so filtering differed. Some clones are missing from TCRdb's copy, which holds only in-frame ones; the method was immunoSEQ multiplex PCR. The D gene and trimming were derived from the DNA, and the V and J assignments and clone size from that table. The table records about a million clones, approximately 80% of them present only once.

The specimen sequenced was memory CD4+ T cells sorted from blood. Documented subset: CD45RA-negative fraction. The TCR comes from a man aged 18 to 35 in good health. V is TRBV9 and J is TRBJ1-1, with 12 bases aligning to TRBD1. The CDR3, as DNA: TGTGCCAGCAGCGGCCATATTTATAAGGGACAGGGGGCCACTGAAGCTTTCTTT. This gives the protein CASSGHIYKGQGATEAFF. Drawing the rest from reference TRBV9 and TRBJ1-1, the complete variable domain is DSGVTQTPKHLITATGQRVTLRCSPRSGDLSVYWYQQSLDQGLQFLIQYYNGEERAKGNILERFSAQQFPDLHSELNLSSLELGDSALYFCASSGHIYKGQGATEAFFGQGTRLTVV.